These 23 T cell receptor beta chains came from one sample sequenced in a study of identical twins. MiXCR was run by TCRdb on the 5' RACE reads, yielding one entry per CDR3 protein. The sample has 450,000 or so distinct CDR3 sequences, 18% seen once. Sequenced: naive T cells sorted from blood. Receptors were obtained from a man aged 45 to 65 in good health.

This clonotype occurred many times. The genes are TRBV10-3 and TRBJ2-1, with 11 bases identical to TRBD2. The CDR3 totals 17 residues. Germline V gene data show CDR1 as ENHRY and CDR2 as SYGVKD. J lost 3 bases, V lost 1 base, and 5 bases had no gene match. The CDR3 region is CAISEFKGLADYNEQFF. In nucleotides, the CDR3 is TGTGCCATCAGTGAGTTCAAGGGACTAGCGGACTACAATGAGCAGTTCTTC.

The chain couples TRBV7-8 to TRBJ1-2; D gene ambiguous. Trimming cost V 1 base and J 7 bases, with 7 bases left between them. This CDR3 contains 12 residues. In germline, CDR1 is SGHVS, CDR2 FQNEAQ. In DNA form, the CDR3 reads TGTGCCAGCAGCTTAGTAGCCAGTGGCTACACCTTC. Translation gives CASSLVASGYTF.

V and J are TRBV4-3 and TRBJ1-1; a weak D match, TRBD1 (5 bases). CDR1 is LGHNA, CDR2 YSLEER, per germline. The CDR3 runs 16 residues. The V gene lost 0 bases and the J gene lost 3 bases, with 14 bases spanning the gap. The CDR3 loop is CASSQEQTRVDTEAFF. As DNA, the CDR3 is TGCGCCAGCAGCCAAGAACAAACCAGGGTCGACACTGAAGCTTTCTTT.

The V and J genes are TRBV5-1 and TRBJ2-1; possibly TRBD2 for D (5 bases). The CDR3 is 13 residues long. Germline loops: CDR1 SGHRS, CDR2 YFSETQ. Deletions cut 4 bases from V and 7 bases from J, with 12 bases between. In nucleotides, the CDR3 is TGCGCCAGCAGCACCCCAACGGGGAATGAGCAGTTCTTC. Protein sequence: CASSTPTGNEQFF.

This clonotype was seen at least ten times. This chain uses TRBV4-1 with TRBJ1-6; D is perhaps TRBD1 (5 bases). V was shortened by 7 bases and J by 4 bases, with 14 bases between the two germline ends. The CDR3 is made up of 15 amino acids. CDR1 is MGHRA and CDR2 is YSYEKL in the germline V gene. Here the CDR3 reads CASTPSGTYNSPLHF. The CDR3 DNA sequence: TGCGCCAGCACACCCTCCGGGACGTATAATTCACCCCTCCACTTT.

At least ten counts were recorded for this clonotype. The genes are TRBV11-2 and TRBJ2-1; a possible D gene is TRBD1 (5 bases). CDR3 length equals 15 residues. CDR1 and CDR2 from the germline V gene are SGHAT and FQNNGV. The V end was cut by 5 bases, the J end by 3 bases, with 14 bases between. The CDR3 sequence: CASSPQLDIYNEQFF. As DNA, the CDR3 is TGTGCCAGCAGCCCTCAATTGGACATCTACAATGAGCAGTTCTTC. Based on the CDR3 plus reference TRBV11-2 and TRBJ2-1, the full variable domain is EAGVAQSPRYKIIEKRQSVAFWCNPISGHATLYWYQQILGQGPKLLIQFQNNGVVDDSQLPKDRFSAERLKGVDSTLKIQPAKLEDSAVYLCASSPQLDIYNEQFFGPGTRLTVL.

The chain joins TRBV29-1 to TRBJ2-1; 9 bases are shared with TRBD2. Germline CDR1 and CDR2: SQVTM and ANQGSEA. The CDR3 has 12 amino acids. Losses at the gene ends were 8 bases for V and 10 bases for J; bases not matched to a gene: 9. CDR3 nucleotide sequence: TGCAGCCTACCAGCGGGAGGAGAGGAGCAGTTCTTC. Its protein product is CSLPAGGEEQFF.

The chain uses TRBV9 and TRBJ2-2, with D unclear. This CDR3 has 13 amino acids. The V end was cut by 0 bases, the J end by 6 bases, with 6 bases between. Looked up from germline, CDR1 is SGDLS and CDR2 is YYNGEE. CDR3 sequence (DNA): TGTGCCAGCAGCGTAGTGACGTCCGGGGAGCTGTTTTTT. Residues: CASSVVTSGELFF.

The chain uses TRBV7-3 and TRBJ2-7; perhaps D is TRBD1 or TRBD2 (6 bases each). Germline values: CDR1 SGHTA, CDR2 FQGTGA. Between the trimmed V and J ends, which lost 3 bases and 7 bases, there was a span of 13 bases. This CDR3 spans 13 amino acids. CDR3: CASSFGGLGEQYF. The CDR3 nucleotides are TGTGCCAGCAGCTTCGGGGGCCTGGGGGAGCAGTACTTC.

The count of this clonotype is one. Possible read error: a much larger clone is one base away. V gene TRBV29-1 combines with J gene TRBJ2-1; D gene uncertain. The length of the CDR3 is 12 residues. Germline-derived CDR1 and CDR2 are SQVTM and ANQGSEA. CDR3: CSVVLSYNEQLF. The DNA for the CDR3 is TGCAGCGTAGTACTCTCCTACAATGAGCAGCTCTTC.

This clonotype was seen a few times. The gene calls are TRBV29-1 and TRBJ2-7; the match to TRBD2 covers 10 bases. The CDR3 has 13 amino acids. CDR1 and CDR2 from the germline V gene are SQVTM and ANQGSEA. DNA of the CDR3: TGCAGTGGAGCTAGCGGGAGCTCCTACGAGCAGTACTTC. Residues: CSGASGSSYEQYF.

The sample holds one count of this clonotype. The V gene is TRBV6-2 or TRBV6-3, the J gene TRBJ2-5, with no clear D. Trimming shortened V by 3 bases and J by 5 bases, and 4 bases separated the two germline ends. The CDR3 has 11 residues. CDR1 is MNHEY, CDR2 SVGEGT, per germline. The CDR3 reads CASSYVETQYF. CDR3 coding DNA: TGTGCCAGCAGTTATGTGGAGACCCAGTACTTC.

At least ten counts were recorded for this clonotype. V gene TRBV24-1 combines with J gene TRBJ2-3; D is undetermined. Trimming shortened V by 4 bases and J by 3 bases, and 7 bases separated the two germline ends. Germline CDR1 is KGHDR and CDR2 is SFDVKD. CDR3 length: 13 residues. CDR3 in amino acids: CATSEPLTDTQYF. In DNA, the CDR3 is TGTGCCACCAGTGAGCCCCTTACAGATACGCAGTATTTT.

The chain joins TRBV7-6 to TRBJ2-1, with 10 bases that match TRBD2. The J segment lost 4 bases and the V segment lost 0 bases, leaving 6 bases of the junction unmatched. Germline V gene sequence: CDR1 SGHVS, CDR2 FNYEAQ. The CDR3 sequence is 17 residues long. The CDR3 region has the DNA TGTGCCAGCAGCTTAGCCCACGGGACTAGCGTTTACAATGAGCAGTTCTTC. Translation gives CASSLAHGTSVYNEQFF.

The rearrangement uses TRBV20-1 and TRBJ2-1; the match to TRBD2 covers 12 bases. The CDR3 extends over 18 amino acids. CDR1 and CDR2 (germline): DFQATT, SNEGSKA (reference sequence). V shed 0 bases, J shed 5 bases, and the junction held 11 bases outside the gene matches. The CDR3 sequence is CSARDARSSGGVHNEQFF. As DNA, the CDR3 is TGCAGTGCTAGAGATGCACGGTCTAGCGGGGGGGTTCACAATGAGCAGTTCTTC.

This clonotype was picked up a small number of times. This sequence joins TRBV29-1 and TRBJ2-1; possible D gene TRBD2, 6 bases. The CDR3 extends over 16 amino acids. V lost 3 bases, J lost 9 bases, and 24 bases lay in between. Per the germline V gene, CDR1 is SQVTM and CDR2 is ANQGSEA. The DNA of the CDR3 is TGCAGCGTTGAGTCCCTAGCGAGCCGGGGGATGGGTGAGCAGTTCTTC. As protein: CSVESLASRGMGEQFF.

This clonotype was detected ten times or more. The V and J genes are TRBV5-1 and TRBJ1-1; 7 positions match TRBD1. Germline V lookup: CDR1 SGHRS, CDR2 YFSETQ. J gave up 3 bases and V 4 bases, and 6 bases lay outside the gene matches. The CDR3 sequence is 14 residues long. The CDR3 DNA follows: TGCGCCAGCAGCACCGGGACAGAGGACACTGAAGCTTTCTTT. This gives the protein CASSTGTEDTEAFF.

The V and J genes are TRBV12-3 or TRBV12-4 and TRBJ1-4; D might be TRBD1 (5 bases). V was trimmed by 4 bases and J by 3 bases, leaving 15 bases between them. The CDR3 has 16 residues. CDR3 amino acids: CASSSRGGRANEKLFF. CDR3 nucleotide sequence: TGTGCCAGCAGTTCCCGGGGTGGCAGGGCTAATGAAAAACTGTTTTTT.

This clonotype was counted only a few times. J is TRBJ2-2 and V is TRBV10-3; maybe TRBD2 (7 bases). Per germline, CDR1 ENHRY and CDR2 SYGVKD. V was pared by 5 bases and J by 6 bases, with 10 bases between. CDR3 size: 13 residues. CDR3 coding DNA: TGTGCCATCAGTCGGGGGGCATCCGGGGAGCTGTTTTTT. This encodes CAISRGASGELFF.

In its sample, this clonotype was seen a few times. The CDR3 nucleotides are TGCGCCAGCAGCCCCGGTTCGACAGTGCTGTCAGAGACCCAGTACTTC. Translating gives CASSPGSTVLSETQYF. The chain couples TRBV5-1 to TRBJ2-5, with D possibly being TRBD1 (5 bases). Looked up from germline, CDR1 is SGHRS and CDR2 is YFSETQ. The V and J ends lost 4 bases and 4 bases respectively, with 20 bases between them. The CDR3 has 16 amino acids.

This clonotype showed up just a few times. The rearrangement uses TRBV11-2 and TRBJ1-6; 7 bases line up with TRBD1. The CDR3 totals 16 residues. The V gene end was trimmed by 6 bases and the J gene end by 7 bases; junction bases not matched to a gene: 12. Germline loops: CDR1 SGHAT, CDR2 FQNNGV. The CDR3 DNA sequence: TGTGCCAGCAGTCAACAACAGGGGAATCTAAATTCACCCCTCCACTTT. The encoded protein is CASSQQQGNLNSPLHF.

This clonotype has at least ten counts. The V call is TRBV5-4, the J call TRBJ1-4; TRBD1 might be the D (5 bases). The germline V gene has CDR1 SGHNT and CDR2 YYREEE (reference sequence). Trimming left V 4 bases short and J 7 bases short, with 14 bases between. The CDR3 contains 14 residues. The CDR3: CASSGEEGPEKLFF. The CDR3 DNA reads as TGTGCCAGCAGCGGTGAGGAGGGACCTGAAAAACTGTTTTTT.

The CDR3 nucleotides are TGTGCCAGCGGCAACTCCGCCTACGAGCAGTACTTC. As protein: CASGNSAYEQYF. This chain joins TRBV6-5 and TRBJ2-7; no clear D. The germline CDR1 and CDR2 sequences are MNHEY and SVGAGI. Trimming removed 8 bases from V and 2 bases from J, with 10 bases in between. The CDR3 runs to 12 residues.